Shown below are 25 T cell receptor beta chains from a single sample sequenced in a study of T-cell memory formation after mild COVID-19. TCRdb re-called the 5' RACE reads through MiXCR, storing one row per CDR3 protein. The profile shows around 440,000 distinct CDR3 sequences, 15% to 20% of them singletons. Sequenced: PBMCs or a T cell subset sorted from them (not recorded which). The receptors come from an adult woman who had mild COVID-19 (a few samples of this study predate the infection). Cell type and time point are not known.

This clonotype was seen only a few times. J is TRBJ2-3 and V is TRBV5-1, with unresolved D. V dropped 3 bases and J dropped 0 bases, with 14 bases sitting between them. CDR1 is SGHRS, CDR2 YFSETQ, per germline. The CDR3 totals 16 residues. In nucleotides, the CDR3 is TGCGCCAGCAGCTATGACTTCTTAGTAAGCACAGATACGCAGTATTTT. Its protein is CASSYDFLVSTDTQYF.

The chain is built from TRBV3-1 and TRBJ1-4; D may be TRBD1 (5 bases). V gave up 5 bases and J gave up 8 bases, with 12 bases separating them. This CDR3 region has 13 residues. Germline-derived CDR1 and CDR2 are LGHDT and YNNKEL (reference sequence). CDR3 sequence (DNA): TGTGCCAGCAGCGACAGCGTCCTAGAAAAACTGTTTTTT. Its translation: CASSDSVLEKLFF.

About this clonotype: Just one base apart from a much larger clone, this may be a read error. V usage is TRBV4-2 and J usage is TRBJ2-1, with D maybe TRBD1 (6 bases). Germline V gives CDR1 LGHNA, CDR2 YNFKEQ. The CDR3 is made up of 16 amino acids. Trimming removed 0 bases at V and 0 bases at J, with 9 bases between. CDR3 sequence (DNA): TGTGCCAGCAGCCAAGATCTAGGGGGCTCCTACAATGAGCAGTTCTTC. This codes for CASSQDLGGSYNEQFF.

The chain recombines TRBV3-1 with TRBJ1-5; D is perhaps TRBD1 (5 bases). CDR3 length: 15 amino acids. The V end was cut by 3 bases, the J end by 9 bases, with 18 bases between. CDR1 and CDR2 (germline): LGHDT, YNNKEL (reference sequence). DNA of the CDR3: TGTGCCAGCAGCCAGGGGCCAGGGAAAAATTGGCCCCAGCATTTT. Amino acid sequence: CASSQGPGKNWPQHF.

In this sample, this clonotype turned up many times. This sequence joins TRBV5-6 and TRBJ2-7; 8 bases fit TRBD2. Germline lookup yields CDR1 SGHDT and CDR2 YYEEEE. The junction had 12 bases not matched to a gene; V was cut back by 0 bases and J by 4 bases. The CDR3 extends over 17 amino acids. The DNA of the CDR3 is TGTGCCAGCAGCTTGGCAATTTCCAGCGGGGGTAGGTACGAGCAGTACTTC. Protein product: CASSLAISSGGRYEQYF. Full variable domain (rest looked up from reference TRBV5-6 and TRBJ2-7): DAGVTQSPTHLIKTRGQQVTLRCSPKSGHDTVSWYQQALGQGPQFIFQYYEEEERQRGNFPDRFSGHQFPNYSSELNVNALLLGDSALYLCASSLAISSGGRYEQYFGPGTRLTVT.

In its sample, this clonotype was seen many times. The chain combines TRBV6-6 with TRBJ2-1; no firm D call. This CDR3 has 13 residues. Germline CDR1 and CDR2: MNHNY and SVGAGI (reference sequence). V was clipped by 7 bases and J by 5 bases, with 12 bases between them. The CDR3 reads CASNPWYDNEQFF. CDR3 DNA sequence: TGTGCCAGCAACCCCTGGTACGACAATGAGCAGTTCTTC.

The chain employs TRBV20-1 and TRBJ1-1, with D perhaps matching TRBD1 (5 bases). CDR3 length equals 15 residues. Germline CDR1 reads DFQATT; CDR2 reads SNEGSKA (reference sequence). V lost 3 bases, J lost 0 bases, and 14 bases lay in between. CDR3 in amino acids: CSARRQPRLNTEAFF. In DNA form, the CDR3 reads TGCAGTGCTAGGAGACAGCCTAGGCTGAACACTGAAGCTTTCTTT.

This clonotype was seen more than once but under ten times. This chain links TRBV6-5 with TRBJ2-7; D call uncertain. Trimming took off 6 bases at V and 6 bases at J, with 12 bases between the two ends. The germline V gene encodes CDR1 MNHEY and CDR2 SVGAGI. CDR3 size: 12 residues. This CDR3 reads CASSHEAREQYF. Written as DNA, the CDR3 is TGTGCCAGCAGCCATGAGGCTCGCGAGCAGTACTTC.

This clonotype was seen a few times. The V and J genes are TRBV20-1 and TRBJ1-2, with D hard to call. The CDR3 consists of 17 residues. Germline CDR1 reads DFQATT; CDR2 reads SNEGSKA (reference sequence). V was shortened by 0 bases and J by 4 bases, with 21 bases between the two germline ends. In DNA, the CDR3 is TGCAGTGCTAGAGATAGCGCCGGTGGGGTAGATGGCTATGGCTACACCTTC. It encodes CSARDSAGGVDGYGYTF.

This clonotype was counted only a few times. V usage is TRBV27 and J usage is TRBJ2-1; TRBD2 matches 12 bases. Unmatched junction bases numbered 5, after V lost 5 bases and J lost 9 bases. Germline lookup yields CDR1 MNHEY and CDR2 SMNVEV (reference sequence). The CDR3 runs 14 residues. CDR3 nucleotide sequence: TGTGCCAGCAGTCAACAGACTAGCGGGGGTGAGCAGTTCTTC. Encoded protein: CASSQQTSGGEQFF.

This rearrangement joins TRBV19 to TRBJ2-1, with 11 bases identical to TRBD2. V was pared by 6 bases and J by 5 bases, with 6 bases of the junction left unmatched. This CDR3 has 15 residues. Germline V CDR1 and CDR2: LNHDA, SQIVND (reference sequence). In DNA, the CDR3 is TGTGCCAGTAGACAAACTAGCGGGGGTAACAATGAGCAGTTCTTC. This translates into CASRQTSGGNNEQFF.

The chain uses TRBV20-1 and TRBJ2-7, with unresolved D. The CDR3 is 11 residues long. Germline V gene data show CDR1 as DFQATT and CDR2 as SNEGSKA (reference sequence). The CDR3 coding sequence is TGCAGCGAGGACGGCGCCTACGAGCAGTACTTC. This translates into CSEDGAYEQYF.

The CDR3 DNA is TGTGCCAGTAGTATGGGGGACCATCTCACCGGGGAGCTGTTTTTT. It encodes CASSMGDHLTGELFF. This rearrangement joins TRBV19 to TRBJ2-2, with D perhaps being TRBD1 or TRBD2 (5 bases each). The CDR3 loop spans 15 amino acids. Trimming shortened V by 3 bases and J by 4 bases, and 12 bases separated the two germline ends. Germline V gene sequence: CDR1 LNHDA, CDR2 SQIVND (reference sequence).

This clonotype was observed a few times. This chain links TRBV5-1 with TRBJ1-3, with D unclear. The CDR3 totals 17 residues. V was trimmed by 3 bases and J by 0 bases, leaving 16 bases between them. Germline V gives CDR1 SGHRS, CDR2 YFSETQ. In DNA form, the CDR3 reads TGCGCCAGCAGCTCCCCGGAGGGCGACTACTCTGGAAACACCATATATTTT. It yields the protein CASSSPEGDYSGNTIYF.

The gene calls are TRBV13 and TRBJ2-1; D perhaps matches TRBD2 (5 bases). This CDR3 region has 14 residues. Trimming removed 3 bases at V and 4 bases at J, with 10 bases between. Germline values: CDR1 PRHDT, CDR2 FYEKMQ (reference sequence). In DNA, the CDR3 is TGTGCCAGCAGCTTCGCTAGCAATTACAATGAGCAGTTCTTC. Its translation: CASSFASNYNEQFF. The whole variable domain, remainder taken from reference TRBV13 and TRBJ2-1, is AAGVIQSPRHLIKEKRETATLKCYPIPRHDTVYWYQQGPGQDPQFLISFYEKMQSDKGSIPDRFSAQQFSDYHSELNMSSLELGDSALYFCASSFASNYNEQFFGPGTRLTVL.

This clonotype was counted between two and nine times. This chain joins TRBV7-2 and TRBJ2-1; the match to TRBD2 covers 15 bases. The length of the CDR3 is 18 residues. Germline loops: CDR1 SGHTA, CDR2 FQGNSA. Unmatched junction bases numbered 13, after V lost 5 bases and J lost 8 bases. DNA for the CDR3: TGTGCCAGCAGCATTCCCCGAGGGACTAGCGGGAGGTCGTATGAGCAGTTCTTC. Protein product: CASSIPRGTSGRSYEQFF. Variable domain in full (rest from reference TRBV7-2 and TRBJ2-1): GAGVSQSPSNKVTEKGKDVELRCDPISGHTALYWYRQSLGQGLEFLIYFQGNSAPDKSGLPSDRFSAERTGGSVSTLTIQRTQQEDSAVYLCASSIPRGTSGRSYEQFFGPGTRLTVL.

The chain is built from TRBV7-3 and TRBJ1-2; D is perhaps TRBD1 (6 bases). CDR1 is SGHTA, CDR2 FQGTGA, per germline. This CDR3 comprises 17 residues. Trimming removed 0 bases from V and 6 bases from J, with 20 bases in between. The CDR3 is CASSLTGGRQGKNGYTF. For the CDR3, the DNA is TGTGCCAGCAGCTTAACAGGGGGAAGGCAGGGGAAGAATGGCTACACCTTC.

The rearrangement links TRBV6-5 to TRBJ1-2; D unclear. The CDR3 has 14 residues. The germline V and J ends were trimmed by 5 bases and 2 bases, with 12 bases remaining between them. Germline V gene sequence: CDR1 MNHEY, CDR2 SVGAGI. In nucleotides, the CDR3 is TGTGCCAGCAGTCAAGGTCCGGAAAACTATGGCTACACCTTC. Translation: CASSQGPENYGYTF.

This clonotype was counted many times. The chain has TRBV11-2 and TRBJ2-7; 11 nucleotides align to TRBD1. V shed 4 bases and J 4 bases; nucleotides not matched to a gene: 6. The length of the CDR3 is 15 residues. Germline lookup yields CDR1 SGHAT and CDR2 FQNNGV. CDR3 protein: CASSSGQGALYEQYF. The CDR3 bases are TGTGCCAGCAGCTCTGGACAGGGGGCTTTGTACGAGCAGTACTTC.

DNA for the CDR3: TGTGCCAGCAGCCCCCGACTAGCGGGAGGGTGGGATACGCAGTATTTT. Translated: CASSPRLAGGWDTQYF. This chain links TRBV7-6 with TRBJ2-3; TRBD2 aligns across 14 bases. V lost 5 bases, J lost 6 bases, and 7 bases stayed unmatched. Germline V gene sequence: CDR1 SGHVS, CDR2 FNYEAQ. The CDR3 has 16 amino acids.

Only one count was recorded for this clonotype. The chain carries TRBV4-2 and TRBJ2-3, with 8 bases identical to TRBD1. Germline loops: CDR1 LGHNA, CDR2 YNFKEQ. V lost 4 bases and J lost 0; bases outside the gene matches: 3. The CDR3 is made up of 15 amino acids. CDR3 DNA: TGTGCCAGCAGCCCGAGGGACAGGAGCACAGATACGCAGTATTTT. It codes for CASSPRDRSTDTQYF.

The chain joins TRBV7-7 to TRBJ2-3, with D possibly being TRBD2 (5 bases). V lost 1 base to trimming and J lost 6 bases, with 17 bases between them. Germline CDR1 and CDR2: SSHAT and FNYEAQ (reference sequence). The CDR3 sequence is 16 residues long. CDR3 residues: CASSLGMFGSGDTQYF. CDR3 bases: TGTGCCAGCAGCTTAGGGATGTTTGGGAGTGGGGATACGCAGTATTTT. The complete variable domain, with remaining parts taken from reference TRBV7-7 and TRBJ2-3, reads GAGVSQSPRYKVTKRGQDVTLRCDPISSHATLYWYQQALGQGPEFLTYFNYEAQPDKSGLPSDRFSAERPEGSISTLTIQRTEQRDSAMYRCASSLGMFGSGDTQYFGPGTRLTVL.

This clonotype appeared a few times. V gene TRBV27 combines with J gene TRBJ2-7, with unresolved D. The CDR3 is 19 residues long. Per the germline V gene, CDR1 is MNHEY and CDR2 is SMNVEV (reference sequence). Between the trimmed V and J ends, which lost 2 bases and 0 bases, there was a span of 23 bases. The CDR3, as DNA: TGTGCCAGCAGTTTAAACAGACGCCCAAAAGCCAAGAACTCCTACGAGCAGTACTTC. This translates into CASSLNRRPKAKNSYEQYF.

The sample holds a few counts of this clonotype. This sequence joins TRBV7-2 and TRBJ2-1; 13 bases map to TRBD2. The V segment lost 5 bases and the J segment 2 bases; nucleotides outside the gene matches: 6. Germline V CDR1 and CDR2: SGHTA, FQGNSA. The CDR3 runs 17 residues. The CDR3 bases are TGTGCCAGCAGCCCCCAACTAGCGGGAGGGCCCTACAATGAGCAGTTCTTC. Amino acids: CASSPQLAGGPYNEQFF. Based on the CDR3 plus reference TRBV7-2 and TRBJ2-1, the full variable domain is GAGVSQSPSNKVTEKGKDVELRCDPISGHTALYWYRQSLGQGLEFLIYFQGNSAPDKSGLPSDRFSAERTGGSVSTLTIQRTQQEDSAVYLCASSPQLAGGPYNEQFFGPGTRLTVL.

This clonotype has just a few counts. The V gene is TRBV9, the J gene TRBJ2-7; 10 nucleotides line up with TRBD1. J was trimmed by 6 bases and V by 0 bases; bases with no gene match: 3. The CDR3 has 14 amino acids. Germline CDR1 is SGDLS and CDR2 is YYNGEE. The CDR3 loop is CASSVGGTGAEQYF. In nucleotides, the CDR3 is TGTGCCAGCAGCGTAGGGGGGACAGGGGCCGAGCAGTACTTC.